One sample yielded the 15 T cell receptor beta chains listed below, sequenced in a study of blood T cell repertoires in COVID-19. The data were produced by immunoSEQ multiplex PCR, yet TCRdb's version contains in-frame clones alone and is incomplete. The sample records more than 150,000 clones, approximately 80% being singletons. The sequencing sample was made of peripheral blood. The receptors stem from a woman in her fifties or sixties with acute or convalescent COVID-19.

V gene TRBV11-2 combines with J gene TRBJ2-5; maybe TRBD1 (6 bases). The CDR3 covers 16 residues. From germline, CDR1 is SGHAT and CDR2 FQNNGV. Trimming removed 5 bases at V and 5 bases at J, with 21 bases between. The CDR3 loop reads CASSPYSGVVVETQYF. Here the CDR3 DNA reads TGTGCCAGCAGCCCATATTCAGGGGTGGTTGTGGAGACCCAGTACTTC. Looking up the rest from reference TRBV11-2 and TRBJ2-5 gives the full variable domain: EAGVAQSPRYKIIEKRQSVAFWCNPISGHATLYWYQQILGQGPKLLIQFQNNGVVDDSQLPKDRFSAERLKGVDSTLKIQPAKLEDSAVYLCASSPYSGVVVETQYFGPGTRLLVL.

CDR3 DNA sequence: TGCGCCAGCAGCCACCAGCGGGAGGGCGGAGAGCAGTACTTC. Translated: CASSHQREGGEQYF. The chain uses TRBV4-3 and TRBJ2-7; 10 positions agree with TRBD2. Germline CDR1 is LGHNA and CDR2 is YSLEER. The V and J ends lost 3 bases and 7 bases, in that order; junction bases with no gene match: 6. The CDR3 contains 14 residues.

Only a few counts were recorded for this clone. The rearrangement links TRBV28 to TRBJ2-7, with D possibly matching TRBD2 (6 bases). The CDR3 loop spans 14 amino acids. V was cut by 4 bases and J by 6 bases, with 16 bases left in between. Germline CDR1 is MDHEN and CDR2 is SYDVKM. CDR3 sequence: CASSSNVGLREQYF. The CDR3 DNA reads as TGTGCCAGCAGTTCAAACGTGGGACTCCGCGAGCAGTACTTC.

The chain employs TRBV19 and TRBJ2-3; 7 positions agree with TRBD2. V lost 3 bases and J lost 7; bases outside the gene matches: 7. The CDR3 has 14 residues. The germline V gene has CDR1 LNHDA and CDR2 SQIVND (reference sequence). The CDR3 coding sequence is TGTGCCAGTAGTATGGGGGGGGGATCCAATACGCAGTATTTT. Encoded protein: CASSMGGGSNTQYF.

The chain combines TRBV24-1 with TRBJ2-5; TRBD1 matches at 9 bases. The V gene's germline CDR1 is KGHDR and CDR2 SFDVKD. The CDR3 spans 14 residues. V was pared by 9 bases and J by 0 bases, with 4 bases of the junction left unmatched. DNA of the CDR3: TGTGCCACCCAAAGACAGGGGGACCAAGAGACCCAGTACTTC. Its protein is CATQRQGDQETQYF.

This CDR3 is CASSPPTTLGTYEQYF. CDR3 bases: TGTGCCAGCAGCCCACCGACAACCCTCGGAACCTACGAGCAGTACTTC. The rearrangement links TRBV7-9 to TRBJ2-7; no firm D call. From germline, CDR1 is SEHNR and CDR2 FQNEAQ (reference sequence). The CDR3 runs 16 residues. V was pared by 5 bases and J by 2 bases, with 19 bases between.

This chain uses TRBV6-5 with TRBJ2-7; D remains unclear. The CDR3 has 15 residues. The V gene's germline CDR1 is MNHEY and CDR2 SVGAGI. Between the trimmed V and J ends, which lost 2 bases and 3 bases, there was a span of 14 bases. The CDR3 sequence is CASSYVLDTLYEQYF. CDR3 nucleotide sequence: TGTGCCAGCAGTTACGTCCTTGACACTCTCTACGAGCAGTACTTC.

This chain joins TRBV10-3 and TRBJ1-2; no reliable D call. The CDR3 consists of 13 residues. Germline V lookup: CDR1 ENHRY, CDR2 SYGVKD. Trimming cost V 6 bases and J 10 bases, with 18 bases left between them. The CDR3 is CAIRQPGTHPYTF. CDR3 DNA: TGTGCCATCAGACAACCGGGAACCCATCCCTACACCTTC.

The chain's CDR3 is CASSSGQGNTGELFF. The CDR3 DNA reads TGTGCCAGCAGCTCGGGACAGGGGAACACCGGGGAGCTGTTTTTT. The chain links TRBV9 to TRBJ2-2; 9 nucleotides match TRBD1. From germline, CDR1 is SGDLS and CDR2 YYNGEE. J lost 1 base, V lost 4 bases, and 2 bases had no gene match. The CDR3 loop spans 15 amino acids.

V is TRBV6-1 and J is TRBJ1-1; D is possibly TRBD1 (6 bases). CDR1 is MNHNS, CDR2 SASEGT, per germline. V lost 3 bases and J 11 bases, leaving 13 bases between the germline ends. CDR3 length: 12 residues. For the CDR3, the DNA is TGTGCCAGCAGTGAGGCGGGGGCGCGGGCTTTCTTT. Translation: CASSEAGARAFF.

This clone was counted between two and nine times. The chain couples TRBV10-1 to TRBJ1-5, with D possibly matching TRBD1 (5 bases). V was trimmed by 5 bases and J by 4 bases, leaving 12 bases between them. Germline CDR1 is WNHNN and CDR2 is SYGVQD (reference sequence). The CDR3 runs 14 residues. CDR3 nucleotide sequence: TGCGCCAGCAGTCCCCGTGGGGGGAATCAGCCCCAGCATTTT. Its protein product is CASSPRGGNQPQHF.

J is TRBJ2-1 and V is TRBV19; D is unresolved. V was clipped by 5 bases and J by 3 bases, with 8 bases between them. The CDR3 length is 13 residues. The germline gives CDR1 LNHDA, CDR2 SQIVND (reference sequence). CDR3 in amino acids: CASSLENYNEQFF. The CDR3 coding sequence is TGTGCCAGTAGTCTTGAGAACTACAATGAGCAGTTCTTC.

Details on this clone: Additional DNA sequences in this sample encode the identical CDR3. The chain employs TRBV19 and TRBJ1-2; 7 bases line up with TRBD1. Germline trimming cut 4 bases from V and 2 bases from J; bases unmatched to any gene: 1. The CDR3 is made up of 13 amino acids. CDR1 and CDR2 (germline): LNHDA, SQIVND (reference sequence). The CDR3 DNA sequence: TGTGCCAGTAGTAGGGGACAGAACTATGGCTACACCTTC. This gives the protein CASSRGQNYGYTF.

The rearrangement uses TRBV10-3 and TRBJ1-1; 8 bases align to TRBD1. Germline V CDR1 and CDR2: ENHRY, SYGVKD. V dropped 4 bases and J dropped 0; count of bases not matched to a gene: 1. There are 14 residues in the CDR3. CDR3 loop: CAISAGGMNTEAFF. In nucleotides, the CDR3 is TGTGCCATCAGTGCAGGGGGCATGAACACTGAAGCTTTCTTT.

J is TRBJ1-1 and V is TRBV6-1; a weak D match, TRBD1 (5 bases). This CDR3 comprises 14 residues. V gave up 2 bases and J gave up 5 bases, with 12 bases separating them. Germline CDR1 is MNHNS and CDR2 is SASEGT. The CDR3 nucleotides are TGTGCCAGCAGTGAATATGGACCAGGGACTGAAGCTTTCTTT. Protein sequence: CASSEYGPGTEAFF.